The source of this T cell receptor beta chain is a study of CD8 T cells in ankylosing spondylitis. The study, taken as a whole, reports: The study looked at matched synovial fluid samples from ankylosing spondylitis patients. Disease-linked clones were reported to be significantly enriched there.

Researchers built TCR beta libraries using quantitative 5'-RACE with molecular barcodes. TCRdb independently ran MiXCR on the 5' RACE reads; one entry per CDR3 protein. The sample includes fewer than 30,000 distinct CDR3 sequences, about 2.6% seen only once; the top ten take roughly 7.7%. This clonotype was seen repeatedly, ten times or more. Its antigen is undetermined. Germline trimming cut 4 bases from V and 7 bases from J; bases unmatched to any gene: 15. The CDR3 totals 16 residues. Germline CDR1 is SGDLS and CDR2 is YYNGEE. Sequenced: blood, either unsorted or a sorted T cell fraction (not recorded which). This TCR was sampled from a female donor with ankylosing spondylitis or in good health (not recorded which). The chain has TRBV9 and TRBJ1-2; TRBD1 agrees at 8 bases. The CDR3 is CASSSGQGPPLSGYTF. The DNA for the CDR3 is TGTGCCAGCAGCTCAGGACAGGGTCCCCCTCTAAGTGGCTACACCTTC. Variable domain in full (rest from reference TRBV9 and TRBJ1-2): DSGVTQTPKHLITATGQRVTLRCSPRSGDLSVYWYQQSLDQGLQFLIQYYNGEERAKGNILERFSAQQFPDLHSELNLSSLELGDSALYFCASSSGQGPPLSGYTFGSGTRLTVV.